These T cell receptor beta chains were read from a single sample in a study of T cell responses to AZD1222 COVID-19 vaccine. The data were produced by immunoSEQ multiplex PCR, yet TCRdb's version contains in-frame clones alone and is incomplete. The table lists approximately 100,000 clones, about 94% of them singletons. The specimen comprised peripheral blood, sampled on day 0 of AZD1222 vaccination. Source of these receptors: an adult in good health. CDR3s include the opening cysteine and the closing phenylalanine or tryptophan. D genes are given only for firm matches. Not all rows give a size; the values are once, few, many and, for expanded clones, a class.

V gene: TRBV5-6
D gene: .
J gene: TRBJ2-5
CDR3 length: 18
clone size: .
CDR3 protein: CASSRFMGASGTQETQYF
CDR3 DNA: TGTGCCAGCAGTCGTTTCATGGGGGCTAGCGGTACCCAAGAGACCCAGTACTTC

V gene: TRBV12-5
D gene: TRBD1
J gene: TRBJ2-7
CDR3 length: 18
clone size: .
CDR3 protein: CASGLQTNFRDRGHEQYF
CDR3 DNA: TGTGCTAGTGGTTTGCAGACTAATTTCCGGGACAGGGGGCACGAGCAGTACTTC

V gene: TRBV20-1
D gene: TRBD2
J gene: TRBJ2-1
CDR3 length: 16
clone size: .
CDR3 protein: CSASPGLAGEWKEQFF
CDR3 DNA: TGCAGTGCTAGTCCGGGACTAGCGGGGGAGTGGAAAGAGCAGTTCTTC

V gene: TRBV30
D gene: TRBD1
J gene: TRBJ1-1
CDR3 length: 14
clone size: .
CDR3 protein: CAWDPGQVNTEAFF
CDR3 DNA: TGTGCCTGGGATCCGGGACAGGTGAACACTGAAGCTTTCTTT

V gene: TRBV3-1/TRBV3-2
D gene: .
J gene: TRBJ1-6
CDR3 length: 12
clone size: .
CDR3 protein: CASSQGGEALHF
CDR3 DNA: TGTGCCAGCAGCCAGGGGGGAGAGGCCCTCCACTTT

V gene: TRBV7-9
D gene: .
J gene: TRBJ2-2
CDR3 length: 13
clone size: once
CDR3 protein: CASSLEGTGELFF
CDR3 DNA: TGTGCCAGCAGCTTAGAGGGAACCGGGGAGCTGTTTTTT

V gene: TRBV5-1
D gene: .
J gene: TRBJ2-2
CDR3 length: 15
clone size: .
CDR3 protein: CASSYTGSGTGELFF
CDR3 DNA: TGCGCCAGCAGCTATACAGGGTCCGGCACCGGGGAGCTGTTTTTT

V gene: TRBV14
D gene: TRBD1
J gene: TRBJ1-2
CDR3 length: 16
clone size: .
CDR3 protein: CASSQIGTAAPGGYTF
CDR3 DNA: TGTGCCAGCAGCCAAATCGGGACAGCGGCCCCGGGCGGCTACACCTTC

V gene: TRBV19
D gene: .
J gene: TRBJ2-7
CDR3 length: 13
clone size: .
CDR3 protein: CASSMGVSYEQYF
CDR3 DNA: TGTGCCAGTAGTATGGGCGTCTCCTACGAGCAGTACTTC

V gene: TRBV7-3
D gene: TRBD2
J gene: TRBJ2-1
CDR3 length: 14
clone size: .
CDR3 protein: CASSFGTSGNEQFF
CDR3 DNA: TGTGCCAGCAGCTTCGGGACTAGCGGGAATGAGCAGTTCTTC

V gene: TRBV30
D gene: .
J gene: TRBJ1-5
CDR3 length: 16
clone size: .
CDR3 protein: CAWSAPEDWGNQPQHF
CDR3 DNA: TGTGCCTGGAGTGCACCCGAAGATTGGGGCAATCAGCCCCAGCATTTT